Below are 3 T cell receptor beta chains sequenced from a single sample in a study of technical replicates of blood from several donors. Only in-frame clones appear in the TCRdb table, and some are missing; sequencing was by immunoSEQ multiplex PCR. Here the sample spans about 84,000 clones, approximately 97% being singletons. Source material: T cells isolated from PBMCs. These receptors came from a human donor in good health.

The chain combines TRBV19 with TRBJ2-7, with D possibly TRBD2 on 7 matching bases. CDR3 length equals 14 residues. The germline V gene has CDR1 LNHDA and CDR2 SQIVND (reference sequence). The V and J ends lost 4 bases and 0 bases respectively, with 10 bases between them. The CDR3 reads CASSTGGASYEQYF. Here the CDR3 DNA reads TGTGCCAGTAGTACTGGGGGGGCCTCCTACGAGCAGTACTTC.

DNA of the CDR3: TGTGCCAGCAGCTTATTAGCGGGGGCGAACACCGGGGAGCTGTTTTTT. It codes for CASSLLAGANTGELFF. The J gene is TRBJ2-2, the V gene TRBV7-8; 9 nucleotides line up with TRBD2. The CDR3 sequence is 16 residues long. Germline V gene sequence: CDR1 SGHVS, CDR2 FQNEAQ. The V and J ends lost 2 bases and 0 bases, in that order; junction bases with no gene match: 1.

The chain couples TRBV28 to TRBJ2-1; a possible D gene is TRBD2 (6 bases). Germline CDR1 reads MDHEN; CDR2 reads SYDVKM. V was shortened by 3 bases and J by 13 bases, with 13 bases between the two germline ends. The CDR3 runs to 12 residues. CDR3 sequence: CASSLGLRDQFF. CDR3 nucleotides: TGTGCCAGCAGTTTGGGCCTGCGGGATCAGTTCTTC.